The 25 T cell receptor beta chains below all came from one sample that was sequenced in a study of identical twins. From the 5' RACE reads, TCRdb called clonotypes with MiXCR, one entry per CDR3 protein. The sample has 1.5 million to 2 million distinct CDR3 sequences; about 32% are singletons. The sample consisted of cord blood. Receptors originate from a newborn girl in good health.

The rearrangement joins TRBV7-2 to TRBJ2-1; 9 bases are shared with TRBD2. The J call is in doubt because the DNA end fits TRBJ2-7 better. Germline assignment: CDR1 SGHTA and CDR2 FQGNSA. This CDR3 comprises 17 residues. CDR3 sequence reads: CASSLVGRGGSYNEQYF. CDR3 nucleotide sequence: TGTGCCAGCAGCTTAGTCGGGCGGGGGGGCTCCTACAATGAGCAGTACTTC.

This clonotype has only a few counts. The gene calls are TRBV4-1 and TRBJ2-7; tentatively, D is TRBD1 (6 bases). This CDR3 has 17 residues. V was clipped by 3 bases and J by 2 bases, with 20 bases between them. From germline, CDR1 is MGHRA and CDR2 YSYEKL. CDR3 coding DNA: TGCGCCAGCAGCCACCCACAGGGAATTAGTGCAACCTACGAGCAGTACTTC. Its protein product is CASSHPQGISATYEQYF.

V usage is TRBV2 and J usage is TRBJ2-7; 7 bases are a match to TRBD1. Gene TRBJ2-5 matches the end of the DNA better, so the J call may be wrong. CDR1 and CDR2 from the germline V gene are SNHLY and FYNNEI. The CDR3 runs to 15 residues. This CDR3 is CASSEAPTGYETQYF. CDR3 coding DNA: TGTGCCAGCAGTGAAGCGCCGACAGGGTACGAGACCCAGTACTTC.

V and J are TRBV20-1 and TRBJ2-1, with 9 bases lining up with TRBD2. The V gene's germline CDR1 is DFQATT and CDR2 SNEGSKA (reference sequence). The CDR3 loop spans 13 amino acids. CDR3 coding DNA: TGCAGCGTGAGGACTAGCGTTTACAATGAGCAGTTCTTC. It translates to CSVRTSVYNEQFF.

This chain links TRBV28 with TRBJ2-7; a weak D match, TRBD2 (6 bases). The CDR3 has 18 amino acids. V was shortened by 3 bases and J by 2 bases, with 23 bases between the two germline ends. Germline assignment: CDR1 MDHEN and CDR2 SYDVKM. CDR3 protein: CASSLGLIYPHLAYEQYF. The DNA for the CDR3 is TGTGCCAGCAGTTTGGGACTCATCTACCCCCACCTTGCCTACGAGCAGTACTTC.

The V gene is TRBV18, the J gene TRBJ2-1; the D gene is possibly TRBD2 (6 bases). The CDR3 length is 14 residues. The V and J ends lost 5 bases and 6 bases respectively, with 14 bases between them. Looked up from germline, CDR1 is KGHSH and CDR2 is LQKENI. CDR3 region: CASSMAGPFNEQFF. The CDR3 DNA is TGTGCCAGCTCAATGGCGGGGCCTTTCAATGAGCAGTTCTTC.

A few counts support this clonotype. The chain joins TRBV4-2 to TRBJ1-1; no definite D call. The V gene lost 0 bases and the J gene lost 3 bases, with 14 bases spanning the gap. Germline V gene sequence: CDR1 LGHNA, CDR2 YNFKEQ. The CDR3 runs to 16 residues. For the CDR3, the DNA is TGTGCCAGCAGCCAAGATCCCCGGGCCATGCACACTGAAGCTTTCTTT. Protein sequence: CASSQDPRAMHTEAFF.

The rearrangement links TRBV10-3 to TRBJ1-2; D unresolved. The germline V gene encodes CDR1 ENHRY and CDR2 SYGVKD. The CDR3 length is 15 residues. Trimming took 3 bases from V and 0 from J, leaving 11 bases between them. The CDR3 is CAISEEKEPNYGYTF. CDR3 bases: TGTGCCATCAGTGAAGAGAAAGAACCTAACTATGGCTACACCTTC.

This clonotype came up a few times. This sequence joins TRBV20-1 and TRBJ2-7; 11 bases match TRBD2. V gave up 3 bases and J gave up 6 bases; unmatched junction bases: 4. Germline CDR1 reads DFQATT; CDR2 reads SNEGSKA (reference sequence). The CDR3 has 13 residues. The CDR3 nucleotides read TGCAGTGCTAGTCCCCTAGCGGGAGGCGAGCAGTACTTC. Translation: CSASPLAGGEQYF.

The genes are TRBV5-1 and TRBJ2-3; 9 bases fit TRBD2. CDR3 size: 15 residues. V shed 2 bases, J shed 4 bases, and the junction held 5 bases outside the gene matches. Germline values: CDR1 SGHRS, CDR2 YFSETQ. The CDR3 protein is CASSLVAGVADTQYF. CDR3 in DNA: TGCGCCAGCAGCTTAGTAGCGGGGGTCGCAGATACGCAGTATTTT.

This clonotype was detected only a few times. The V gene is TRBV2, the J gene TRBJ2-5; no firm D call. The CDR3 spans 13 residues. In germline, CDR1 is SNHLY, CDR2 FYNNEI. Trimming shortened V by 8 bases and J by 11 bases, and 21 bases separated the two germline ends. This chain's CDR3 is CASHPDLGRRQYF. The CDR3 nucleotides are TGTGCCAGCCACCCCGATTTAGGCCGCCGTCAGTACTTC. The variable domain in full, with the rest retrieved from reference TRBV2 and TRBJ2-5, is EPEVTQTPSHQVTQMGQEVILRCVPISNHLYFYWYRQILGQKVEFLVSFYNNEISEKSEIFDDQFSVERPDGSNFTLKIRSTKLEDSAMYFCASHPDLGRRQYFGPGTRLLVL.

This clonotype was counted only a few times. The chain is built from TRBV5-5 and TRBJ2-1; a weak D match, TRBD2 (6 bases). Germline V gives CDR1 SGHKS, CDR2 YYEKEE (reference sequence). The CDR3 loop spans 15 amino acids. Deletions cut 4 bases from V and 6 bases from J, with 17 bases between. The DNA of the CDR3 is TGTGCCAGCAGCAGGTGGCCTAGCGCCAGCAATGAGCAGTTCTTC. Translated: CASSRWPSASNEQFF.

This chain uses TRBV7-8 with TRBJ2-1, with a tentative D call TRBD2 (6 bases). The CDR3 is made up of 18 amino acids. Trimming cost V 1 base and J 3 bases, with 19 bases left between them. CDR1 and CDR2 from the germline V gene are SGHVS and FQNEAQ. CDR3 DNA: TGTGCCAGCAGCTTAGGTCGGAGGGTACCGGCCCTCTACAATGAGCAGTTCTTC. Protein: CASSLGRRVPALYNEQFF.

This clonotype was counted between two and nine times. For the CDR3, the DNA is TGCGCCAGCAGCTTGGAGGGGGCCAACGTCCTGACTTTC. This encodes CASSLEGANVLTF. This chain joins TRBV5-1 and TRBJ2-6; the D is unclear. Germline values: CDR1 SGHRS, CDR2 YFSETQ. V lost 0 bases and J lost 4, with 2 bases in between. The length of the CDR3 is 13 residues. The full variable domain, with the rest looked up from reference TRBV5-1 and TRBJ2-6, is KAGVTQTPRYLIKTRGQQVTLSCSPISGHRSVSWYQQTPGQGLQFLFEYFSETQRNKGNFPGRFSGRQFSNSRSEMNVSTLELGDSALYLCASSLEGANVLTFGAGSRLTVL.

This clonotype was seen ten or more times. The chain carries TRBV12-3 or TRBV12-4 and TRBJ2-1, with D unresolved. The CDR3 is 12 residues long. Trimming left V 5 bases short and J 7 bases short, with 9 bases between. Written as DNA, the CDR3 is TGTGCCAGCAGTCCTCTTAGAAATGAGCAGTTCTTC. It translates to CASSPLRNEQFF.

This clonotype showed up just a few times. The V and J genes are TRBV28 and TRBJ2-7, with D tentatively TRBD1 (5 bases). This CDR3 contains 16 residues. Germline V gene sequence: CDR1 MDHEN, CDR2 SYDVKM. The V gene lost 5 bases and the J gene lost 0 bases, with 17 bases spanning the gap. DNA for the CDR3: TGTGCCAGCAGTGCTTTTTGGGGCAACAGCTCCTACGAGCAGTACTTC. Translated, it gives CASSAFWGNSSYEQYF. The full variable domain, completed using reference TRBV28 and TRBJ2-7, is DVKVTQSSRYLVKRTGEKVFLECVQDMDHENMFWYRQDPGLGLRLIYFSYDVKMKEKGDIPEGYSVSREKKERFSLILESASTNQTSMYLCASSAFWGNSSYEQYFGPGTRLTVT.

The J gene is TRBJ2-3, the V gene TRBV29-1, with D perhaps assigned TRBD1 or TRBD2 (6 bases each). V gave up 3 bases and J gave up 4 bases, with 14 bases separating them. Looked up from germline, CDR1 is SQVTM and CDR2 is ANQGSEA. The CDR3 consists of 14 residues. CDR3 in amino acids: CSVDEGGRADTQYF. The CDR3 DNA reads TGCAGCGTTGACGAGGGGGGCCGGGCAGATACGCAGTATTTT.

The gene calls are TRBV11-2 and TRBJ2-3, with TRBD2 identical over 13 bases. V shed 5 bases, J shed 0 bases, and the junction held 17 bases outside the gene matches. The CDR3 consists of 21 residues. Germline CDR1 is SGHAT and CDR2 is FQNNGV. The CDR3 loop is CASSAHGSRTSGGASTDTQYF. CDR3 DNA: TGTGCCAGCAGCGCTCACGGTAGCCGGACTAGCGGGGGCGCTAGCACAGATACGCAGTATTTT.

This clonotype came up a few times. The V gene is TRBV6-6, the J gene TRBJ2-7, with 11 bases that match TRBD1. V shed 6 bases and J 5 bases; nucleotides not matched to a gene: 6. This CDR3 spans 14 amino acids. Germline-derived CDR1 and CDR2 are MNHNY and SVGAGI (reference sequence). CDR3: CASSSGQGAHEQYF. CDR3 DNA sequence: TGTGCCAGCAGCTCCGGACAGGGGGCCCACGAGCAGTACTTC.

The chain recombines TRBV4-1 with TRBJ2-7, with 7 bases matching TRBD2. Unmatched junction bases numbered 5, after V lost 0 bases and J lost 3 bases. Germline V gene lookup returns CDR1 MGHRA and CDR2 YSYEKL. This CDR3 contains 15 residues. The CDR3 spells CASSQDRERGYEQYF. The DNA of the CDR3 is TGCGCCAGCAGCCAAGATCGGGAGCGGGGCTACGAGCAGTACTTC.

The V gene is TRBV20-1, the J gene TRBJ1-5, with D unresolved. The CDR3 sequence is 14 residues long. From germline, CDR1 is DFQATT and CDR2 SNEGSKA (reference sequence). V lost 0 bases, J lost 4 bases, and 10 bases lay in between. The CDR3 sequence is CSARDAQPNQPQHF. As DNA, the CDR3 is TGCAGTGCTAGAGATGCACAGCCTAATCAGCCCCAGCATTTT.

The rearrangement links TRBV20-1 to TRBJ2-7; D not certain. Deletions cut 5 bases from V and 1 base from J, with 12 bases between. There are 13 residues in the CDR3. Germline CDR1 DFQATT, CDR2 SNEGSKA (reference sequence). CDR3 region: CSAFGQSSYEQYF. The CDR3 DNA sequence: TGCAGTGCTTTTGGGCAGTCTTCCTACGAGCAGTACTTC.

This chain connects TRBV4-1 to TRBJ1-2; 8 bases are shared with TRBD1. J lost 1 base, V lost 2 bases, and 12 bases had no gene match. This CDR3 has 18 amino acids. Per the germline V gene, CDR1 is MGHRA and CDR2 is YSYEKL. CDR3 DNA sequence: TGCGCCAGCAGCCAACCGTACTATCAGGGGGCGCTTAACTATGGCTACACCTTC. It translates to CASSQPYYQGALNYGYTF.

The chain links TRBV20-1 to TRBJ2-3, with 9 bases matching TRBD2. Trimming cost V 4 bases and J 2 bases; bases outside gene matches: 4. The CDR3 is 14 amino acids. From germline, CDR1 is DFQATT and CDR2 SNEGSKA (reference sequence). The CDR3 loop is CSAIASGATDTQYF. The CDR3 DNA sequence: TGCAGTGCTATCGCTAGCGGGGCCACAGATACGCAGTATTTT.

This clonotype has just a few counts. This rearrangement joins TRBV20-1 to TRBJ2-3; 12 nucleotides align to TRBD2. Trimming removed 3 bases from V and 2 bases from J; junction bases left unmatched: 6. Per germline, CDR1 DFQATT and CDR2 SNEGSKA (reference sequence). This CDR3 is 16 amino acids long. The CDR3 here is CSASSRTSGATDTQYF. In nucleotides, the CDR3 is TGCAGTGCTAGTTCTCGGACTAGCGGGGCCACAGATACGCAGTATTTT.